One T cell receptor beta chain is described in this entry. Its antigen is unknown. One end of the junction varies from germline; a read error may be responsible. The data derive from a study of T cell repertoires in cytomegalovirus infection. On the study more broadly: Use of recently identified HLA-C-restricted and well-studied HLA-B-restricted CMV epitopes was part of the study. Through public TCR beta signatures, both CMV infection and matching HLA type were indicated. General study results and limits: The ex vivo response was dominated by HLA-C-restricted CMV-specific TCR beta clonotypes.

This CDR3 comprises 13 residues. TCRdb reprocessed the reads via MiXCR and lists one record per CDR3 protein. In the table there are roughly 990,000 distinct CDR3 sequences, around 31% of which are singletons. This TCR was sampled from a human donor in good health (CMV status not recorded). Some clones in this sample may be carry-over from other donors' samples. The sample here was cultured CD8+ T cells from PBMCs, taken from culture after CMV antigen stimulation. The chain combines TRBV12-3 or TRBV12-4 with TRBJ1-3; D is unclear. The CDR3 region has the DNA TGTGTCAGCGGTACGGGGATATTAAACACCATATATTTT. Its translation is CVSGTGILNTIYF.